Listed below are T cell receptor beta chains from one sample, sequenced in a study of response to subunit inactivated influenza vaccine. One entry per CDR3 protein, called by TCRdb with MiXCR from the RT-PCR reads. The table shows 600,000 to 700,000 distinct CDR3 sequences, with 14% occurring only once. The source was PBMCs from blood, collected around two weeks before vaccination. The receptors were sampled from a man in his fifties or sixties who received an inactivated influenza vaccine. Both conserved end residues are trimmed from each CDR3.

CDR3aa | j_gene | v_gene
ASRPGTSNTGELF | TRBJ2-2 | TRBV7-2
SVRQGAGAETQY | TRBJ2-5 | TRBV29-1
SAQFPVGQANTGELF | TRBJ2-2 | TRBV20-1
AWQETQY | TRBJ2-5 | TRBV5-1
ASSPRSSGSTDTQY | TRBJ2-3 | TRBV9
SAIQLAGGDLGQF | TRBJ2-1 | TRBV20-1
SARPTLGQGNSGNTIY | TRBJ1-3 | TRBV20-1
SARAGKVRLQPQH | TRBJ1-5 | TRBV20-1
ASSPGGGLTQY | TRBJ2-3 | TRBV7-6
ASSRVGQGRSEQY | TRBJ2-7 | TRBV12-3/TRBV12-4
SAGGRAGEQY | TRBJ2-7 | TRBV29-1
AWSVGQGYEQY | TRBJ2-7 | TRBV30
ASRLNSGSSYNEQF | TRBJ2-1 | TRBV11-2
ASRARTGVVKNIQY | TRBJ2-4 | TRBV6-1
SVGRRKATDTQY | TRBJ2-3 | TRBV29-1